This TCR beta chain was captured by sequencing in a study of blood T cell repertoires in COVID-19. CDR3 size: 16 residues. Unmatched junction bases numbered 11, after V lost 4 bases and J lost 5 bases. The germline gives CDR1 MGHRA, CDR2 YSYEKL. Here immunoSEQ multiplex PCR was the method, and the copy in TCRdb shows in-frame clones only, minus some. The sample gives 200,000 to 250,000 clones, 65% to 85% of which show up once; around 5.2% is in the top ten. The chain has TRBV4-1 and TRBJ2-3; 8 nucleotides agree with TRBD1. Sequencing was performed on peripheral blood. This sequence was found in a human donor in a cohort sampled during active COVID-19. CDR3 in DNA: TGCGCCAGCAGCCCCGGACAGGGATTTTACCGAGATACGCAGTATTTT. Translated, it gives CASSPGQGFYRDTQYF.